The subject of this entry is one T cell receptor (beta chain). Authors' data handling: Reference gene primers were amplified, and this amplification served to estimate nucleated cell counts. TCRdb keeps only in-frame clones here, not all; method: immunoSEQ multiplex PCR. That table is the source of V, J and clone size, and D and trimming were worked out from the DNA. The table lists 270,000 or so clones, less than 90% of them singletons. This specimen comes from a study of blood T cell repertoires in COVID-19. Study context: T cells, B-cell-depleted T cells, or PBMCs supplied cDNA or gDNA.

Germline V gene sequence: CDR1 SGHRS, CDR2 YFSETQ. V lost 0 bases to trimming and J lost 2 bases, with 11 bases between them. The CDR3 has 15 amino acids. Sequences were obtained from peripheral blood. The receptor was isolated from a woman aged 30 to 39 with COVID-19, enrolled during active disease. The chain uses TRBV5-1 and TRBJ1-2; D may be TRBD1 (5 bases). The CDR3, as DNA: TGCGCCAGCAGCTTGGTGGCGGGGGTAAACTATGGCTACACCTTC. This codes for CASSLVAGVNYGYTF.